This record looks at one T cell receptor beta chain sequence and its context. Antigen: not known. Sequencing used immunoSEQ multiplex PCR; TCRdb keeps in-frame clones, though not all of them. The sample gives 5,000 or so clones, roughly 72% of which show up once; around 15% is in the top ten. The data originate from a study of immune cell composition in non-small cell lung cancer. Study outcomes and limitations: Tumour-associated clones >0.5% occurred in around 35% of adenocarcinomas, about four fifths of squamous.

Looked up from germline, CDR1 is MDHEN and CDR2 is SYDVKM. This CDR3 is built from 16 residues. Trimming took 5 bases from V and 4 from J; bases not matched to a gene: 11. Normal lung sampling was at least 3 cm from the tumour, as distant as possible. Sequenced: non-adjacent lung tissue. This chain joins TRBV28 and TRBJ2-3, with 8 bases lining up with TRBD2. This receptor was obtained from a human donor with non-small cell lung cancer. In DNA form, the CDR3 reads TGTGCCAGCAGTCCCGGGACTAGTGAACAGGCAGATACGCAGTATTTT. It specifies CASSPGTSEQADTQYF.